The 20 T cell receptor beta chains reported below all come from one sample, sequenced in a study of CXCR3-negative and CXCR3-positive naive CD8 T cells. TRB cDNA libraries were made by UMI-labeled 5' RACE. Reanalyzing the 5' RACE reads, TCRdb keeps one entry per CDR3 protein, without DNA. Found here are 75,000 to 95,000 distinct CDR3 sequences; the top ten clones hold around 1%. Sequenced material: naive CXCR3- CD8+ T cells from blood. Subset meaning: CD45RO-CCR7+CD27+CD95- naive CD8+ T cells lacking CXCR3 (TNR3-). The receptor source for this set is a human donor in good health. Some clones in this sample may be carry-over from other donors' samples.

The chain joins TRBV5-1 to TRBJ2-2; TCRdb outputs TRBD1, but without DNA this stays unchecked. This CDR3 spans 18 amino acids. Per germline, CDR1 SGHRS and CDR2 YFSETQ. This chain's CDR3 is CASSSIAFAGIGTGELFF.

The CDR3 region is CASSYSTSGSQPQHF. The V call is TRBV6-5, the J call TRBJ1-5; TCRdb's D call of TRBD1 is untestable without DNA. The CDR3 has 15 residues. Germline CDR1 and CDR2: MNHEY and SVGAGI.

The chain has TRBV20-1 and TRBJ2-1; TCRdb lists TRBD2, though no DNA is available to test this call. The CDR3 spans 15 residues. CDR1 is DFQATT, CDR2 SNEGSKA, per germline (reference sequence). CDR3 in amino acids: CSASETSGGANEQFF.

The chain couples TRBV5-1 to TRBJ2-7. The germline gives CDR1 SGHRS, CDR2 YFSETQ. This CDR3 has 14 amino acids. The CDR3 sequence: CASTESTGLYEQYF.

The chain carries TRBV12-3 or TRBV12-4 and TRBJ2-7; TCRdb designates TRBD1, a call that cannot be tested without DNA. The CDR3 has 13 amino acids. CDR3 in amino acids: CASSFGLGVEQYF.

The chain combines TRBV7-9 with TRBJ1-1. This CDR3 region has 14 residues. Germline V gives CDR1 SEHNR, CDR2 FQNEAQ (reference sequence). The CDR3 here is CASRHPGPYTEAFF.

This rearrangement joins TRBV2 to TRBJ1-1. Germline CDR1 reads SNHLY; CDR2 reads FYNNEI. The CDR3 is made up of 14 amino acids. CDR3 region: CASSIGLRGAEAFF. Full variable domain (outside the CDR3, taken from reference TRBV2 and TRBJ1-1): EPEVTQTPSHQVTQMGQEVILRCVPISNHLYFYWYRQILGQKVEFLVSFYNNEISEKSEIFDDQFSVERPDGSNFTLKIRSTKLEDSAMYFCASSIGLRGAEAFFGQGTRLTVV.

This chain's CDR3 is CATSTLGLAGDSTPDNEQFF. The V gene is TRBV15, the J gene TRBJ2-1; absent DNA, TCRdb's TRBD2 call cannot be checked. Germline V lookup: CDR1 LNHNV, CDR2 YYDKDF (reference sequence). This CDR3 has 20 residues.

The chain combines TRBV4-2 with TRBJ2-7. This CDR3 spans 16 amino acids. Germline V gives CDR1 LGHNA, CDR2 YNFKEQ. The CDR3 protein is CASSHEWASRTYEQYF.

The chain links TRBV7-3 to TRBJ1-1; TCRdb outputs TRBD1, but without DNA this stays unchecked. CDR1 is SGHTA, CDR2 FQGTGA, per germline. This CDR3 region has 14 residues. The CDR3 reads CASSPGQENTEAFF.

This sequence joins TRBV29-1 and TRBJ2-3. The length of the CDR3 is 14 residues. The germline CDR1 and CDR2 sequences are SQVTM and ANQGSEA. CDR3 residues: CSVEGLGDTDTQYF.

The gene calls are TRBV19 and TRBJ1-3. The germline CDR1 and CDR2 sequences are LNHDA and SQIVND (reference sequence). The CDR3 spans 13 residues. The CDR3 loop reads CASSIGGGNTIYF.

The rearrangement uses TRBV12-3 or TRBV12-4 and TRBJ1-1. The CDR3 sequence is 13 residues long. The chain's CDR3 is CASRAILNTEAFF.

The chain uses TRBV28 and TRBJ1-4. The length of the CDR3 is 15 residues. The germline gives CDR1 MDHEN, CDR2 SYDVKM. CDR3 loop: CASTSTAATNEKLFF.

V usage is TRBV4-1 and J usage is TRBJ1-2; TCRdb's D gene call, TRBD1, goes unchecked for lack of DNA. Germline V CDR1 and CDR2: MGHRA, YSYEKL. This CDR3 region has 12 residues. The CDR3 reads CASSHRTGGYTF.

The chain uses TRBV24-1 and TRBJ2-1. The germline gives CDR1 KGHDR, CDR2 SFDVKD. The CDR3 consists of 16 residues. The CDR3 is CATSDPSESSYNEQFF.

The rearrangement uses TRBV7-9 and TRBJ2-7; TCRdb indicates TRBD2, and absent DNA this call remains unverified. Germline loops: CDR1 SEHNR, CDR2 FQNEAQ (reference sequence). This CDR3 has 13 amino acids. CDR3 region: CASSWRSAYEQYF.

This chain links TRBV7-9 with TRBJ1-2; TCRdb picks TRBD1, but there is no DNA to check that call. This CDR3 has 15 amino acids. Germline V CDR1 and CDR2: SEHNR, FQNEAQ (reference sequence). The CDR3 loop is CASSSWTPANYGYTF.

The chain is built from TRBV2 and TRBJ2-4. The CDR3 contains 11 residues. The germline V gene has CDR1 SNHLY and CDR2 FYNNEI. CDR3 residues: CASSGGYPTYF.

This chain connects TRBV12-3 or TRBV12-4 to TRBJ2-2; there is no DNA to check the TCRdb D call of TRBD2. The CDR3 consists of 16 residues. The CDR3 region is CASSPSVQEGTGELFF.